A single T cell receptor (beta chain) is shown here with its context. The antigen is unknown. This specimen comes from a study of human T cells and chemical hapten exposure. At the level of the study: On the upper back, patch tests were applied with 0.01% DPC and read at 6 days.

MiXCR was run by TCRdb on the RACE reads, yielding one entry per CDR3 protein. This table holds about 190,000 distinct CDR3 sequences, about 22% found once. Described time point: patch test 3, about 24 weeks after DPC sensitization. Sample treatment: therapeutic diphenylcyclopropenone sensitization with weekly scalp DPC. Blood, whole and unfractionated, served as the source for total RNA extraction. Trimming removed 4 bases at V and 4 bases at J, with 11 bases between. CDR3 length: 13 residues. Germline CDR1 reads SGHRS; CDR2 reads YFSETQ. Study observations and caveats: There were significantly more large CDR3 similarity clusters among expanded TCRs than among controls.

The receptor comes from a woman aged 40 to 50 with alopecia areata. Some clones in this sample may be carry-over from other donors' samples. Sequences were derived from whole blood, sampled in connection with sensitization to the hapten diphenylcyclopropenone (DPC). The rearrangement links TRBV5-1 to TRBJ1-1, with D tentatively TRBD1 (5 bases). The CDR3 DNA reads TGCGCCAGCAGCCTGTACGGGGCCACTGAAGCTTTCTTT. Translated: CASSLYGATEAFF. Combining the CDR3 with reference TRBV5-1 and TRBJ1-1 gives the whole variable domain KAGVTQTPRYLIKTRGQQVTLSCSPISGHRSVSWYQQTPGQGLQFLFEYFSETQRNKGNFPGRFSGRQFSNSRSEMNVSTLELGDSALYLCASSLYGATEAFFGQGTRLTVV.